The text below deals with one T cell receptor beta chain. No antigen is known for it. One base away there is no much larger clone; base qualities are not given. TCR beta VDJ combination and CDR3 sequence profiling used genomic DNA as the template. TCR repertoire sequencing was run on an Illumina HiSeq 2000. As for how the authors treated the data: TRBV/TRBJ rearrangement plots, CDR3 size and DJ length profiles, and Simpson's diversity index were used to assess repertoires. The most abundant DNA sequence in the deep sequencing data was defined as the immunodominant clone. CDR3 amino acid sequences were screened for sharing across subjects and compared with published repertoires and the VDJdb database. TCRdb redid the processing of the public reads, applying fastp at Q25 and MiXCR, and retained in-frame beta chains. For every CDR3 protein sequence, its rows merge into one entry that carries the most common genes and DNA. The V and J calls and clone size are TCRdb's, not the authors'. This sample gives about 270,000 distinct CDR3 sequences in total; around 60% of them show up just once. The ten largest clones take up 6.5% to 10% of the sample.

In the study, sorted CD4+ and CD8+ blood T cells from patients with severe aplastic anemia and from healthy subjects underwent deep sequencing of TCR repertoires. Ficoll-Paque density gradient centrifugation was used to isolate peripheral blood mononuclear cells. CD4+ and CD8+ T cells were sorted by FACS or magnetic beads before DNA extraction. This specimen belongs to a study of CD8+CD57+ T cells in acquired aplastic anemia listed by TCRdb under 2018. For context, the study as a whole: A mean of approximately 2.9 ug of DNA, ranging from roughly 0.19 to 27.4 ug, was extracted from sorted CD4+ and CD8+ cells. What the authors observed across the whole study: No significant difference in CD8+ Simpson's diversity was found between patients and healthy controls (P=0.060). Around 27 CD8+ CDR3 sequences were found to be shared between patients and controls, but these sequences appeared to be highly expressed in patients and within the immunodominant clones of the patients.

Sequencing used sorted CD4+, CD8+, or CD8+CD57+ T cells (not recorded which) from PBMCs. This TCR was recovered from a human donor with severe aplastic anemia or a healthy control (not recorded which).

The DNA reads TGCAGTGCTATCCGCAGGTACGAGCAGTACTTC. It translates to CSAIRRYEQYF. This chain is built from TRBV20-1 and TRBJ2-7; the D gene identity is not certain. CDR3 length: 11 amino acids, cysteine to phenylalanine. Of the read, only the CDR3 DNA is kept; its 33 bases are in frame from base 1. Trimming takes 4 bases from V and 4 bases from J, and the germline ends sit 8 bases apart. Based on the germline V gene (reference sequence), the CDR1 and CDR2 sequences are DFQATT and SNEGSKA.